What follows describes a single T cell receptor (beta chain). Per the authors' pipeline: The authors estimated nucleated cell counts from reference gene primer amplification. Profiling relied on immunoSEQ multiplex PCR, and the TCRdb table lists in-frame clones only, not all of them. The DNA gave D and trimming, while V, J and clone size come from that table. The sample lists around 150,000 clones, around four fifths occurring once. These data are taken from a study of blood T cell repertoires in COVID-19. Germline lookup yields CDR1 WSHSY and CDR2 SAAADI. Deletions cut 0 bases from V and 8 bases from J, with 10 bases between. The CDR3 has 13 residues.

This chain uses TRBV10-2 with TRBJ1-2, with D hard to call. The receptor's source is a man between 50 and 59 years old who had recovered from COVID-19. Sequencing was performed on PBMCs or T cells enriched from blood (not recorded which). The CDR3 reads CASSESERGGYTF. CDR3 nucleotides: TGCGCCAGCAGTGAGTCGGAGCGGGGAGGCTACACCTTC.